This paragraph covers one TCR beta chain sequence. This specimen belongs to a study of blood T cell repertoires in COVID-19. Trimming took 6 bases from V and 1 from J; bases not matched to a gene: 9. The CDR3 length is 16 residues. Germline CDR1 is SNHLY and CDR2 is FYNNEI. Sequencing used immunoSEQ multiplex PCR; TCRdb keeps in-frame clones, though not all of them. The sample has about 83,000 clones, around 87% seen once. The chain uses TRBV2 and TRBJ2-7; 10 bases are shared with TRBD1. The specimen was peripheral blood. The clonotype comes from a man older than 75 with active or convalescent COVID-19. The CDR3 nucleotides are TGTGCCAGCAGACCGGACAGGGGGTTAGGGTCCTACGAGCAGTACGTC. This codes for CASRPDRGLGSYEQYV.